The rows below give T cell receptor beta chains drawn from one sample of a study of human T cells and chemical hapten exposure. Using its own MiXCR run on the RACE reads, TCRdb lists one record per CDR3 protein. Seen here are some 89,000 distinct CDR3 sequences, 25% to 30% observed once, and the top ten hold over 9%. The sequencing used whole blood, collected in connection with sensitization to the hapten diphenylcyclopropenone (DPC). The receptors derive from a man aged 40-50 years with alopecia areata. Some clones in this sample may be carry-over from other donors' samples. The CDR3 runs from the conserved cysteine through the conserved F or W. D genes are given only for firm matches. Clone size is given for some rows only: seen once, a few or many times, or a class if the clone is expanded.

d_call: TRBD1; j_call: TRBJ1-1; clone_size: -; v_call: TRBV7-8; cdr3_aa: CASSLDRGSEAFF; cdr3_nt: TGTGCCAGCAGCTTGGACAGGGGATCTGAAGCTTTCTTT
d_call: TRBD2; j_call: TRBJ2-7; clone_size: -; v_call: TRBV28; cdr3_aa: CATGTSGPYEQYF; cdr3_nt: TGTGCCACCGGGACTAGCGGCCCCTACGAGCAGTACTTC
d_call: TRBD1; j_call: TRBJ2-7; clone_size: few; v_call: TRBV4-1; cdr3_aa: CASSQDHSGQVTYEQYF; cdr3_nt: TGCGCCAGCAGCCAAGATCATTCGGGACAGGTCACCTACGAGCAGTACTTC
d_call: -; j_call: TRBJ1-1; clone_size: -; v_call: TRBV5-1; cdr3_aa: CASSNSPMNTEAFF; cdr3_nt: TGCGCCAGCAGCAACTCACCGATGAACACTGAAGCTTTCTTT
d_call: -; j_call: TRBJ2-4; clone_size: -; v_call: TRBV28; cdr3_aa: CASSFRGETGNIQYF; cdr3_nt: TGTGCCAGCAGTTTTAGGGGGGAGACGGGAAACATTCAGTACTTC
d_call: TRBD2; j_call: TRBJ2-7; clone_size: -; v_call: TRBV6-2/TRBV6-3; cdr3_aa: CASSWGLAGGEQYF; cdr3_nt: TGTGCCAGCAGTTGGGGACTAGCGGGAGGCGAGCAGTACTTC
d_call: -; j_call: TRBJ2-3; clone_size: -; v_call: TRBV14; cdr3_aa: CASSQDGTDTQYF; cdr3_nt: TGTGCCAGCAGCCAAGACGGCACAGATACGCAGTATTTT
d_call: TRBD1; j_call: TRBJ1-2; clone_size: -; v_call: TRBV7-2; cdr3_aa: CASSRPPRQGSGYTF; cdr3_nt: TGTGCCAGCAGCCGGCCCCCCAGACAGGGATCTGGCTACACCTTC
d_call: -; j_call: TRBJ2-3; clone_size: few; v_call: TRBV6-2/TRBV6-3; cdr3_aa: CASNKPGDTDTQYF; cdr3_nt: TGTGCCAGCAATAAGCCCGGGGACACAGATACGCAGTATTTT
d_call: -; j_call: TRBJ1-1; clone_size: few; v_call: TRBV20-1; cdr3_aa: CSAPNGGGRTEAFF; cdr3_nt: TGCAGTGCTCCGAATGGGGGGGGCAGGACTGAAGCTTTCTTT
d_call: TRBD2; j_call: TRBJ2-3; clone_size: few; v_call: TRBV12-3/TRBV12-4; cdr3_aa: CASRESGSGGDTQYF; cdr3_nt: TGTGCCAGCAGAGAAAGCGGGAGTGGGGGTGATACGCAGTATTTT
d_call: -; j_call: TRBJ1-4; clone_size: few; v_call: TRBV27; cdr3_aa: CASSLYGNEKLFF; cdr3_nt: TGTGCCAGCAGTTTATACGGGAATGAAAAACTGTTTTTT
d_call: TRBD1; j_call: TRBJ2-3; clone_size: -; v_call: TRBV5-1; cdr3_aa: CASSGGQGPDTQYF; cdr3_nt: TGCGCCAGCAGCGGGGGACAGGGACCAGATACGCAGTATTTT
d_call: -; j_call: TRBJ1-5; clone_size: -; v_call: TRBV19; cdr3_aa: CASSIVGGNQPQHF; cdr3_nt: TGTGCCAGTAGTATAGTCGGTGGCAATCAGCCCCAGCATTTT
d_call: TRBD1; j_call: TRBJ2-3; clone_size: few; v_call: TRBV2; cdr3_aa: CASWHGQGHTDTQYF; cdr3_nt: TGTGCCAGCTGGCATGGACAGGGGCACACAGATACGCAGTATTTT
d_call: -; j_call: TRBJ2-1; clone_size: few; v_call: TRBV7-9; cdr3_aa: CASSLMGKLNEQFF; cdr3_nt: TGTGCCAGCAGCTTGATGGGGAAGTTGAATGAGCAGTTCTTC
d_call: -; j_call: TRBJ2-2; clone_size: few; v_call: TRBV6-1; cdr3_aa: CASSEPGRQPKTGELFF; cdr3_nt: TGTGCCAGCAGTGAACCGGGAAGGCAACCCAAAACCGGGGAGCTGTTTTTT
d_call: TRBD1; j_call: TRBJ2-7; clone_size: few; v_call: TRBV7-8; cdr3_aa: CASSFSGTGAYEQYF; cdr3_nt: TGTGCCAGCAGCTTCTCAGGGACAGGGGCTTACGAGCAGTACTTC
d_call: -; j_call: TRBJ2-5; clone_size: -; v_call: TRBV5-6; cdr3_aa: CASSYGTLETQYF; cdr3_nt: TGTGCCAGCAGCTACGGGACACTAGAGACCCAGTACTTC
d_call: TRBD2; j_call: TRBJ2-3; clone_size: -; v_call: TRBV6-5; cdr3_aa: CASSIAGVNTQYF; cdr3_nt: TGTGCCAGCAGTATAGCGGGAGTGAATACGCAGTATTTT
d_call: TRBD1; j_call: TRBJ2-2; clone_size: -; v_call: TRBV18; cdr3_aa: CASSPDRGNTGELFF; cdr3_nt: TGTGCCAGCTCACCTGACAGGGGGAACACCGGGGAGCTGTTTTTT
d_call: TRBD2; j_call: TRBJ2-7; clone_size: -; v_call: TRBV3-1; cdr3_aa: CASSQLTSGRSYEQYF; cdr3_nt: TGTGCCAGCAGCCAGCTTACTAGCGGGAGGTCCTACGAGCAGTACTTC
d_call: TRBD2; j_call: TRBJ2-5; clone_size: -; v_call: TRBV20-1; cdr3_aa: CSARARTSPQETQYF; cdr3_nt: TGCAGTGCTAGGGCAAGGACTAGCCCCCAAGAGACCCAGTACTTC
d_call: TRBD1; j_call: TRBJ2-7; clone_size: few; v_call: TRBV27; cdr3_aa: CASSFAPGQGYDEQYF; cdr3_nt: TGTGCCAGCAGTTTCGCCCCGGGACAGGGGTACGACGAGCAGTACTTC